This entry describes one TCR beta chain. It lacks a known antigen. The record has no base qualities; no much larger clone is one base away. The cysteine opens and the phenylalanine closes a CDR3 of 16 amino acids. Left in the record is the CDR3 DNA by itself, 48 bases read in frame from the first base. The germline V gene sets CDR1 to SGHRS and CDR2 to YFSETQ. V has 4 bases trimmed and J has 3 bases trimmed; junction bases matching no gene number 8. The data stem from a study of shared clonotypes between healthy human individuals (dated by TCRdb to 2018 to 2020). Notes on the research overall: A couple of women and three men aged 18 to 49 years were included in the cohort. Between about 0.85 and 9.5 billion PBMCs per donor were obtained by leukapheresis. For each donor, CD4 naive and CD4 memory were each run on three plates, CD8 naive on two plates, and CD8 memory on one plate. To increase sequencing depth and limit assay-specific biases, different laboratories used diverse techniques to prepare libraries and sequence TCR repertoires. Blood TCR repertoires of about 5 healthy adults were deeply sequenced to estimate repertoire size and the extent of clonotype sharing between individuals. Study-wide conclusions, independent of this receptor: Pairwise subsampling led to the expectation that sequencing depth would affect the degree of clonotype sharing among donors. Sampling was restricted to blood, and TCR repertoires in tissue are likely to differ from TCR repertoires in blood. Higher generation probabilities were observed for clonotypes shared by all four sorted-subset donors than for non-shared clonotypes. Across four donors, roughly 5.1% of naive CD4, 3% to 4% of naive CD8, 2% to 2.5% of memory CD4, and 0.3% to 0.45% of memory CD8 clonotypes were shared. Because the study included only a small number of donors, the genetic and exposure-history diversity represented was limited. Estimated clonotype richness was generally larger for naive than for memory subsets. Even with the large sequencing depth, rarefaction of the sorted-subset datasets indicated that sequencing was incomplete.

TCR CDR3 regions were amplified from genomic DNA by multiplex PCR using the deep immunoSEQ assay. Extracted genomic DNA from each cell subset was spread evenly across all wells of several immunoSEQ 96-well plates, with each plate serving as a replicate. For sorted subsets, around 200 ng genomic DNA, equal to approximately 30,000 T cell genomes, was loaded into each replicate PCR. Purified libraries were measured with a Qubit 3.0 fluorometer, size-checked on a Bioanalyzer 2100, and measured again with the KAPA Library Quantification kit. A separate single-read 150-cycle Illumina NextSeq 550 flow cell was used to sequence each immunoSEQ 96-well plate. In the source study's methods: The immunoSEQ output contained only junctional sequences without quality scores, so filtering could not match that applied to full-length reads. To assign V/J genes and CDR3, sequences were annotated using PyIR, a Python wrapper for IgBLAST v1.9, with IMGT germline references. Any read was removed if the V/J assignment was weak (E-value above 1e-6), the CDR3 was missing, or the read contained stop codons, out-of-frame junctions, or ambiguous translated residues. V3J clonotypes were defined by identical inferred V gene, J gene, and CDR3 amino acid sequence. To compute the percentage overlap between repertoires, the number of shared unique clonotypes was divided by the size of the smaller repertoire. Repertoire richness was assessed with RTK rarefaction, the Chao1 estimator, and Recon v2.1 estimates of unobserved clonotypes. For all TCRbeta clonotypes obtained by the gDNA method from a few donors, generation probabilities were computed with OLGA. This is the immuneACCESS table as TCRdb keeps it, with only in-frame sequences that have V and J called. A part of the clones is gone; compared with another copy, unresolved V genes explain less than half, and the rest is unexplained. That table is the source of V, J and clone size, and D and trimming were worked out from the DNA. The sample yields some 1 million clones; around 74% were counted once. The top ten constitute 1.4% of the sample.

Donors were healthy HIV-negative adults with no recently reported acute infections or vaccinations. All donors were Caucasian adults living in Nashville, Tennessee, USA. CD4+ T cells were enriched by magnetic negative selection, after which naive cells were positively selected on CD45RA and the negative fraction was taken as the memory subset. Blood was collected by leukapheresis, and PBMCs were isolated by Ficoll-Histopaque density gradient centrifugation and then cryopreserved in liquid nitrogen vapor phase. Analytical flow cytometry was used to check the purity and quantity of each magnetically sorted T cell population. From each sorted fraction, genomic DNA was isolated and quantified by UV absorbance on a Nanodrop 2000c.

Here the chain combines TRBV5-1 and TRBJ2-2, with 8 middle bases fitting TRBD2. The TCR sequence derives from a man younger than 35 in good health. Sequenced input: memory CD4+ T cells sorted from blood. Sample cell subset or site, as interpreted from the label and publication: CD45RA-negative fraction. The CDR3 is CASSGSGGSDTGELFF. Read as DNA, the sequence is TGCGCCAGCAGCGGAAGCGGGGGCTCGGACACCGGGGAGCTGTTTTTT.